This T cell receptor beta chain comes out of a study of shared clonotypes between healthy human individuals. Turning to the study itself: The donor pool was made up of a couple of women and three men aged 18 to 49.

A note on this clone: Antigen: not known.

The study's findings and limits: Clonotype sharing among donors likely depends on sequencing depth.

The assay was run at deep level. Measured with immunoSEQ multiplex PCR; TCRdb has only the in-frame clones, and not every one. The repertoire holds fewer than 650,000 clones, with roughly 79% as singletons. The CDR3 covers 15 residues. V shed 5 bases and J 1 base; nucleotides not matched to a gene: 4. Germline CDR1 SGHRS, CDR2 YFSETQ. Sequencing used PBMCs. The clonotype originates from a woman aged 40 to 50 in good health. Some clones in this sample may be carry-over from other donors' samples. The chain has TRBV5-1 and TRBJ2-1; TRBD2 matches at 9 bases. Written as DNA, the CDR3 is TGCGCCAGCAGTATAGCGGGAGAGTCCTACAATGAGCAGTTCTTC. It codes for CASSIAGESYNEQFF.